Included here is one T cell receptor (beta chain) sequence, with context. This sample is part of a study of blood T cell repertoires in COVID-19. Only in-frame clones appear in the TCRdb table, and some are missing; sequencing was by immunoSEQ multiplex PCR. This sample yields 250,000 to 300,000 clones, of which 88% are seen a single time; around 0.98% belongs to the top ten. Germline V gene lookup returns CDR1 SGHTA and CDR2 FQGTGA. Germline trimming cut 4 bases from V and 9 bases from J; bases unmatched to any gene: 9. The CDR3 has 15 residues. The clonotype originates from a woman aged 40 to 50 who had recovered from COVID-19. The specimen was peripheral blood. The rearrangement links TRBV7-3 to TRBJ2-1; 10 nucleotides agree with TRBD2. CDR3 loop: CASSSTGLANGEQFF. CDR3 in DNA: TGTGCCAGCAGCTCCACGGGACTAGCGAACGGTGAGCAGTTCTTC.